A single T cell receptor (beta chain) is shown here with its context. The antigen is not known. This specimen belongs to a study of post-analysis software for immune sequencing data. Whole-study context: Recorded disease courses covered relapsing-remitting, secondary progressive and progressive-relapsing multiple sclerosis. Some patients had no subtype annotation.

Study-wide findings and caveats: Versus controls, multiple sclerosis patients showed significantly lower diversity (normalized Chao1). Among a few TRBV segments more frequent in patients than controls were TRBV5-6, TRBV5-1 and TRBV20-1.

Germline V CDR1 and CDR2: DFQATT, SNEGSKA (reference sequence). Trimming cost V 2 bases and J 6 bases; bases outside gene matches: 15. CDR3 length: 17 amino acids. Built from TCR beta cDNA, the libraries had unique molecular identifiers in them. From around 0.96 to 9.9 million T cells, 400,000 to 650,000 cDNA molecules were obtained. TCRdb reprocessed the PCR reads with MiXCR, giving one entry per CDR3 protein. The table shows 650,000 to 850,000 distinct CDR3 sequences, with about 57% occurring only once. The chain uses TRBV20-1 and TRBJ2-1; 8 nucleotides match TRBD1. Sequencing was carried out using blood. The TCR originated in a girl between 5 and 17 years old with multiple sclerosis. CDR3 region: CSARYLLPGTGLNEQFF. CDR3 nucleotides: TGCAGTGCTAGATACCTCCTTCCCGGGACAGGCCTCAATGAGCAGTTCTTC.